Presented here are 25 T cell receptor beta chains from one specimen sequenced in a study of PD-1 blockade in classical Hodgkin lymphoma. Patients all relapsed after autologous stem cell transplantation, and there was variation in brentuximab vedotin exposure. Assay used: immunoSEQ multiplex PCR; TCRdb lists only in-frame clones, some missing. The sample holds 20,000 to 30,000 clones, over 65% seen once. The material was peripheral blood mononuclear cells (PBMCs), obtained before the second cycle of nivolumab. These receptors all stem from a human donor with classical Hodgkin lymphoma.

V usage is TRBV2 and J usage is TRBJ2-7; D is ambiguous. V was cut by 4 bases and J by 3 bases, with 7 bases left in between. In germline, CDR1 is SNHLY, CDR2 FYNNEI. The CDR3 covers 12 residues. The CDR3 is CASSGNFYEQYF. The CDR3 DNA sequence: TGTGCCAGCAGTGGTAATTTCTACGAGCAGTACTTC.

This clone came up once. The chain is built from TRBV29-1 and TRBJ1-1; no definite D call. Trimming shortened V by 6 bases and J by 4 bases, and 12 bases separated the two germline ends. Germline V gives CDR1 SQVTM, CDR2 ANQGSEA. The CDR3 contains 12 residues. The DNA of the CDR3 is TGCAGCGTCCCCCGGGGTAGCACTGAAGCTTTCTTT. It specifies CSVPRGSTEAFF.

This chain joins TRBV28 and TRBJ2-1, with D possibly matching TRBD2 (7 bases). CDR1 MDHEN and CDR2 SYDVKM come from the germline V gene. The CDR3 extends over 17 amino acids. Trimming pared 6 bases from V and 8 bases from J, leaving 26 bases between. CDR3 nucleotide sequence: TGTGCCAGCAGCCCCCTCGGACAAGGGGGGACTAACGATGAGCAGTTCTTC. Protein: CASSPLGQGGTNDEQFF.

This chain uses TRBV9 with TRBJ2-3, with D perhaps matching TRBD2 (6 bases). Between the trimmed V and J ends, which lost 2 bases and 4 bases, there was a span of 17 bases. The length of the CDR3 is 16 residues. CDR1 is SGDLS, CDR2 YYNGEE, per germline. The CDR3 spells CASSVGDFQFSDTQYF. Here the CDR3 DNA reads TGTGCCAGCAGCGTTGGGGACTTCCAATTCTCAGATACGCAGTATTTT.

This clone was counted once. The chain combines TRBV21-1 with TRBJ2-3; the D call in the table, TRBD1, was not verified against the DNA. TRBV21-1 is a known pseudogene. The CDR3 is 18 amino acids. The chain's CDR3 is CASSTAPQTDTSTDTQYF. The CDR3 DNA sequence: TGTGCCAGCAGCACAGCGCCTCAGACAGATACTAGCACAGATACGCAGTATTTT.

The chain uses TRBV7-9 and TRBJ1-2; D possibly corresponds to TRBD1 (5 bases). Germline V lookup: CDR1 SEHNR, CDR2 FQNEAQ (reference sequence). The CDR3 totals 14 residues. Deletions cut 5 bases from V and 0 bases from J, with 10 bases between. The CDR3 nucleotides are TGTGCCAGCAGCCGGGACCGAACTAACTATGGCTACACCTTC. It specifies CASSRDRTNYGYTF.

This chain joins TRBV9 and TRBJ2-5, with 10 nucleotides matching TRBD2. V shed 0 bases and J 2 bases; nucleotides not matched to a gene: 1. The length of the CDR3 is 15 residues. Per germline, CDR1 SGDLS and CDR2 YYNGEE. This chain's CDR3 is CASSVGTSGQETQYF. Here the CDR3 DNA reads TGTGCCAGCAGCGTAGGGACTAGCGGACAAGAGACCCAGTACTTC. Based on the CDR3 plus reference TRBV9 and TRBJ2-5, the full variable domain is DSGVTQTPKHLITATGQRVTLRCSPRSGDLSVYWYQQSLDQGLQFLIQYYNGEERAKGNILERFSAQQFPDLHSELNLSSLELGDSALYFCASSVGTSGQETQYFGPGTRLLVL.

The chain carries TRBV6-6 and TRBJ2-1; D perhaps matches TRBD2 (6 bases). The V gene lost 5 bases and the J gene lost 9 bases, with 17 bases spanning the gap. Germline V gene sequence: CDR1 MNHNY, CDR2 SVGAGI (reference sequence). The CDR3 is made up of 14 amino acids. Here the CDR3 reads CASSNPTSFGEQFF. The DNA for the CDR3 is TGTGCCAGCAGTAACCCGACTAGTTTTGGTGAGCAGTTCTTC.

The chain has TRBV27 and TRBJ2-7; 7 bases fit TRBD2. This CDR3 has 15 amino acids. J lost 2 bases, V lost 0 bases, and 4 bases had no gene match. Germline assignment: CDR1 MNHEY and CDR2 SMNVEV (reference sequence). This CDR3 reads CASSLSGGIPYEQYF. As DNA, the CDR3 is TGTGCCAGCAGTTTATCGGGAGGGATTCCCTACGAGCAGTACTTC.

The chain carries TRBV11-2 and TRBJ2-3; D gene uncertain. Germline V gives CDR1 SGHAT, CDR2 FQNNGV. Between the trimmed V and J ends, which lost 0 bases and 10 bases, there was a span of 8 bases. The CDR3 has 12 residues. The CDR3 sequence is CASSLDASAQYF. The CDR3 region has the DNA TGTGCCAGCAGCTTAGATGCCTCCGCGCAGTATTTT.

The chain is built from TRBV9 and TRBJ2-7; the match to TRBD1 covers 8 bases. Germline CDR1 reads SGDLS; CDR2 reads YYNGEE. The CDR3 length is 13 residues. With V trimmed by 6 bases and J by 5 bases, 7 bases remained unmatched. The CDR3 protein is CASNGQGNNEQYF. The CDR3, as DNA: TGTGCCAGCAATGGACAGGGAAACAACGAGCAGTACTTC.

The V and J genes are TRBV6-6 and TRBJ2-7, with D unresolved. Germline V lookup: CDR1 MNHNY, CDR2 SVGAGI (reference sequence). V was pared by 5 bases and J by 3 bases, with 11 bases between. The CDR3 totals 13 residues. CDR3 coding DNA: TGTGCCAGCAGTGGCACCGACGGCTACGAGCAGTACTTC. Translation: CASSGTDGYEQYF.

V is TRBV28 and J is TRBJ2-1; D is unclear. The germline V gene encodes CDR1 MDHEN and CDR2 SYDVKM. V was cut by 1 base and J by 6 bases, with 7 bases left in between. This CDR3 has 13 residues. The CDR3 sequence: CASSLFRRNEQFF. The CDR3 nucleotides are TGTGCCAGCAGTTTATTCCGGCGCAATGAGCAGTTCTTC.

The chain links TRBV9 to TRBJ1-1; TRBD1 is a possible D gene (6 bases). From germline, CDR1 is SGDLS and CDR2 YYNGEE. The CDR3 spans 14 residues. Trimming left V 5 bases short and J 0 bases short, with 11 bases between. In nucleotides, the CDR3 is TGTGCCAGCAGTGGCGGGGGCATGAACACTGAAGCTTTCTTT. Protein: CASSGGGMNTEAFF.

The V and J genes are TRBV5-4 and TRBJ2-1; TRBD1 agrees at 9 bases. V dropped 2 bases and J dropped 8; count of bases not matched to a gene: 5. This CDR3 spans 14 amino acids. CDR1 SGHNT and CDR2 YYREEE come from the germline V gene (reference sequence). Written as DNA, the CDR3 is TGTGCCAGCAGCTTAGGACAGGGGATCCATGAGCAGTTCTTC. Encoded protein: CASSLGQGIHEQFF.

The rearrangement uses TRBV7-9 and TRBJ2-3; D is perhaps TRBD2 (5 bases). CDR1 is SEHNR and CDR2 is FQNEAQ in the germline V gene (reference sequence). V lost 5 bases to trimming and J lost 1 base, with 10 bases between them. This CDR3 region has 14 residues. DNA of the CDR3: TGTGCCAGCAGCCCCCGGGATGGCACAGATACGCAGTATTTT. Its protein product is CASSPRDGTDTQYF.

The rearrangement uses TRBV5-1 and TRBJ2-1; D might be TRBD1 (5 bases). CDR3 length equals 22 residues. The V gene lost 0 bases and the J gene lost 0 bases, with 28 bases spanning the gap. Germline V gene lookup returns CDR1 SGHRS and CDR2 YFSETQ. The CDR3 nucleotides read TGCGCCAGCAGCTTGGCCAGTTTAATGGGGCCAGCAAGTAGGTCCTCCTACAATGAGCAGTTCTTC. Translation: CASSLASLMGPASRSSYNEQFF.

The V gene is TRBV9, the J gene TRBJ1-3; perhaps TRBD1 as D (5 bases). Germline V gives CDR1 SGDLS, CDR2 YYNGEE. The CDR3 has 15 amino acids. Trimming removed 2 bases from V and 0 bases from J, with 9 bases in between. The CDR3 here is CASSVEGTSGNTIYF. CDR3 coding DNA: TGTGCCAGCAGCGTGGAGGGGACCTCTGGAAACACCATATATTTT.

This clone was counted once. This chain links TRBV6-5 with TRBJ1-6; D not resolved. CDR1 MNHEY and CDR2 SVGAGI come from the germline V gene. This CDR3 comprises 15 residues. Trimming left V 3 bases short and J 9 bases short, with 15 bases between. The CDR3 spells CASSYSGRVASPLHF. The CDR3 nucleotides are TGTGCCAGCAGTTATTCCGGGAGGGTGGCTTCACCCCTCCACTTT.

The J gene is TRBJ1-2, the V gene TRBV28; D unclear. This CDR3 contains 11 residues. The V and J ends lost 7 bases and 0 bases respectively, with 3 bases between them. Germline V lookup: CDR1 MDHEN, CDR2 SYDVKM. The CDR3 here is CASTSNYGYTF. In DNA, the CDR3 is TGTGCCAGCACCTCTAACTATGGCTACACCTTC.

This chain connects TRBV5-1 to TRBJ2-7, with TRBD1 as a possible D gene (5 bases). The ends were cut back, 0 bases at V and 11 bases at J, with 15 bases in the middle. There are 13 residues in the CDR3. Germline lookup yields CDR1 SGHRS and CDR2 YFSETQ. CDR3 region: CASSLEGQGSKYF. In nucleotides, the CDR3 is TGCGCCAGCAGCTTGGAAGGTCAGGGTAGCAAGTACTTC.

This clone was seen only once. CDR3 sequence: CASSASGRKYEQYF. As DNA, the CDR3 is TGTGCCAGCAGCGCTAGCGGGAGGAAGTACGAGCAGTACTTC. The chain joins TRBV13 to TRBJ2-7; 11 positions match TRBD2. The CDR3 spans 14 residues. From germline, CDR1 is PRHDT and CDR2 FYEKMQ (reference sequence). V gave up 5 bases and J gave up 4 bases; unmatched junction bases: 4.

The chain links TRBV13 to TRBJ2-5; D ambiguous. The germline CDR1 and CDR2 sequences are PRHDT and FYEKMQ (reference sequence). With 0 bases removed from V and 6 bases from J, the gap between germline ends came to 8 bases. CDR3 length equals 13 residues. The CDR3 coding sequence is TGTGCCAGCAGCTTAGGCCCGACGAAGACCCAGTACTTC. It is translated as CASSLGPTKTQYF.

The gene calls are TRBV10-3 and TRBJ1-4; TRBD1 might be the D (5 bases). CDR1 is ENHRY, CDR2 SYGVKD, per germline. The V and J ends lost 5 bases and 10 bases respectively, with 14 bases between them. The CDR3 runs 13 residues. The CDR3 sequence: CAISSKLGVKLFF. The CDR3 nucleotides are TGTGCCATCAGTTCAAAATTGGGGGTAAAACTGTTTTTT.

The V call is TRBV2, the J call TRBJ1-1; D remains unclear. V gave up 6 bases and J gave up 2 bases, with 4 bases separating them. The CDR3 spans 11 residues. The V gene's germline CDR1 is SNHLY and CDR2 FYNNEI. Here the CDR3 reads CASRFNTEAFF. The CDR3 coding sequence is TGTGCCAGCAGATTTAACACTGAAGCTTTCTTT.